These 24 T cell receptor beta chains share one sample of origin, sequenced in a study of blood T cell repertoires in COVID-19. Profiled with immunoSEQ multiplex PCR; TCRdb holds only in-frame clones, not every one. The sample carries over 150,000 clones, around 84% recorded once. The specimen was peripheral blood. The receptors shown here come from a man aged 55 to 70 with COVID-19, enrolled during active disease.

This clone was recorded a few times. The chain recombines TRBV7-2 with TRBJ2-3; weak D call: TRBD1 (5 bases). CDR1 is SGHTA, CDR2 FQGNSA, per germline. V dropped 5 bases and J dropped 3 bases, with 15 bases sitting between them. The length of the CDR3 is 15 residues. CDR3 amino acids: CASSATAHITDTQYF. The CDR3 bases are TGTGCCAGCAGCGCGACAGCGCACATTACAGATACGCAGTATTTT.

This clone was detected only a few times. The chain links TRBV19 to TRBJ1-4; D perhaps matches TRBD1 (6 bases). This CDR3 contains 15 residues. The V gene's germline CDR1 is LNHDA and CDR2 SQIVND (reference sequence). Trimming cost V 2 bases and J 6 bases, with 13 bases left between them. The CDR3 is CASSIFDRRYEKLFF. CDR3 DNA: TGTGCCAGTAGTATATTTGACAGGCGGTATGAAAAACTGTTTTTT.

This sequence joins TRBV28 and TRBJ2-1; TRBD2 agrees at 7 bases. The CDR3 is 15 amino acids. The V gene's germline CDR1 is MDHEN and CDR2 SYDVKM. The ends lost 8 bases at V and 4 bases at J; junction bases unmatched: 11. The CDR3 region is CASGTFSGLYNEQFF. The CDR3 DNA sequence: TGTGCCAGCGGGACTTTTAGCGGGCTGTACAATGAGCAGTTCTTC.

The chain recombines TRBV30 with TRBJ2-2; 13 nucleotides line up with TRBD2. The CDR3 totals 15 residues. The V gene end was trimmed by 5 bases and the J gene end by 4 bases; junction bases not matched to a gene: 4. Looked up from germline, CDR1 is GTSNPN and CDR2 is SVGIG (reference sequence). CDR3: CAWGLAGAGTGELFF. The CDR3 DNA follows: TGTGCCTGGGGACTAGCGGGAGCGGGCACCGGGGAGCTGTTTTTT.

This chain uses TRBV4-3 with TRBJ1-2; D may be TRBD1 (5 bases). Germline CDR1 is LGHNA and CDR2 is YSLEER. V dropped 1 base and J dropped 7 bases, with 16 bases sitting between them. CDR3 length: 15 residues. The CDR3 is CASSQVDTTPSGYTF. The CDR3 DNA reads TGCGCCAGCAGCCAAGTGGACACAACCCCTTCTGGCTACACCTTC.

The CDR3 spells CASSQGGPEHSYEQYF. The CDR3 DNA reads as TGTGCCAGCAGCCAGGGGGGGCCAGAGCATTCCTACGAGCAGTACTTC. This chain uses TRBV3-1 (or the pseudogene TRBV3-2) with TRBJ2-7, with D maybe TRBD2 (7 bases). Trimming took 3 bases from V and 1 from J, leaving 16 bases between them. The V gene's germline CDR1 is LGHDT and CDR2 YNNKEL (reference sequence). The CDR3 consists of 16 residues.

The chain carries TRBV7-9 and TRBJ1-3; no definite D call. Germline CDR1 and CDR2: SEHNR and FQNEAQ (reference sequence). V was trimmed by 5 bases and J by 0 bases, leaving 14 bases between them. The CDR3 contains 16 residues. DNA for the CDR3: TGTGCCAGCAGCCACCCCGGCAACAGCTCTGGAAACACCATATATTTT. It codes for CASSHPGNSSGNTIYF.

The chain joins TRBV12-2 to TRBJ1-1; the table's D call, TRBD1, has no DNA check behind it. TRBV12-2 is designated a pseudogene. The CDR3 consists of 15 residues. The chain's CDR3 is CASRLATGVNTEAFF. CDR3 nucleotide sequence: TGTGCAAGTCGCTTAGCGACAGGGGTGAACACTGAAGCTTTCTTT.

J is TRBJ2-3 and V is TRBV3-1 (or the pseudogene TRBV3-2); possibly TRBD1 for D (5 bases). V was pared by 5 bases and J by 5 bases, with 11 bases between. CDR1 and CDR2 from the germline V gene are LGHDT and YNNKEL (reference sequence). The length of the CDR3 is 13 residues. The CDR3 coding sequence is TGTGCCAGCAGCTCGCCAGGGAAAGATACGCAGTATTTT. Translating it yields CASSSPGKDTQYF.

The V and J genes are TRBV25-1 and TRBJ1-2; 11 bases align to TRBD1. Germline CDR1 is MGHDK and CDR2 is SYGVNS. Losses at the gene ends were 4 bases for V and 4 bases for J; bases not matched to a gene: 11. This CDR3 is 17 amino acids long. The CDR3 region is CASSGGDRGRPPYGYTF. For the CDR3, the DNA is TGTGCCAGCAGTGGAGGGGACAGGGGGAGACCTCCCTATGGCTACACCTTC.

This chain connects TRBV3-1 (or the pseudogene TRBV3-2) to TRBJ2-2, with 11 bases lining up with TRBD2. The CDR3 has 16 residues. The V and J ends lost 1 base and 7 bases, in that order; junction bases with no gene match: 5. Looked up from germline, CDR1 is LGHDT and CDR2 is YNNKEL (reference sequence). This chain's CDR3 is CASSQAPLAGGGELFF. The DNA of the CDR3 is TGTGCCAGCAGCCAAGCTCCCCTAGCGGGGGGCGGGGAGCTGTTTTTT.

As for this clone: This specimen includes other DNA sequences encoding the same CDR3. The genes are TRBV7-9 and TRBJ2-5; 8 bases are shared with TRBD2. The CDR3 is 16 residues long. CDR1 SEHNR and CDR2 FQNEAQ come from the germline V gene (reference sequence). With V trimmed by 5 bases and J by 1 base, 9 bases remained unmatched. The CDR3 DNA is TGTGCCAGCAGCGGAGGCCGGGGGGGAGGCCAAGAGACCCAGTACTTC. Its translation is CASSGGRGGGQETQYF.

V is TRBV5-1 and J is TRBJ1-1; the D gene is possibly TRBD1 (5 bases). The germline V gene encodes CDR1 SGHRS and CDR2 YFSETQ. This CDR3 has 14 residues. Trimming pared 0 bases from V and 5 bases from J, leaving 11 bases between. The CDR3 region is CASSLDIGVTEAFF. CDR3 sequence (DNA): TGCGCCAGCAGCTTGGACATAGGGGTTACTGAAGCTTTCTTT.

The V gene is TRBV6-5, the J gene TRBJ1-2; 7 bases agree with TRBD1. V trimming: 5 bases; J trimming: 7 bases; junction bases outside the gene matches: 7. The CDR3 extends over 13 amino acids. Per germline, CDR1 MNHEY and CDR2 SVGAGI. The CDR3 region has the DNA TGTGCCAGCAGTCGACAGGGAGATTTTGGCTACACCTTC. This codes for CASSRQGDFGYTF.

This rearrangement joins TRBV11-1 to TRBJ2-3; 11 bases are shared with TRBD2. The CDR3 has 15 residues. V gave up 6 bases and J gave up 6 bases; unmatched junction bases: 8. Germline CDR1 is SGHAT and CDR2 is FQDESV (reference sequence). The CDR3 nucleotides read TGTGCCAGCAGTCCCACTAGCGGGGGCGTGGATACGCAGTATTTT. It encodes CASSPTSGGVDTQYF.

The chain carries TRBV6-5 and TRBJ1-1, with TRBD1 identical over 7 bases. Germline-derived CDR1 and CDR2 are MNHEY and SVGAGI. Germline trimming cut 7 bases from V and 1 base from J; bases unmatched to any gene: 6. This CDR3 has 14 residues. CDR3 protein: CASTKDRPNTEAFF. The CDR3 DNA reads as TGTGCCAGCACCAAGGACAGGCCGAACACTGAAGCTTTCTTT.

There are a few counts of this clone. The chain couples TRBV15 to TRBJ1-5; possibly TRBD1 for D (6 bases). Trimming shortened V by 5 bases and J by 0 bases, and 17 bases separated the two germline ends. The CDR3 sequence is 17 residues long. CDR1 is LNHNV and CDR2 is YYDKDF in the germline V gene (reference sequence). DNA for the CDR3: TGTGCCACCAGCGCCCTTGGACAGTCGTATAGCAATCAGCCCCAGCATTTT. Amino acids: CATSALGQSYSNQPQHF. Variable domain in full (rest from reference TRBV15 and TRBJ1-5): DAMVIQNPRYQVTQFGKPVTLSCSQTLNHNVMYWYQQKSSQAPKLLFHYYDKDFNNEADTPDNFQSRRPNTSFCFLDIRSPGLGDTAMYLCATSALGQSYSNQPQHFGDGTRLSIL.

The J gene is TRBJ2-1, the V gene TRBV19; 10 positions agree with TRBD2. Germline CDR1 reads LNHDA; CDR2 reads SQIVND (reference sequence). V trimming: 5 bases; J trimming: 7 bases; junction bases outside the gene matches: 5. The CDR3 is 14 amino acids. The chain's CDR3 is CASSALAGVNEQFF. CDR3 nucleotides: TGTGCCAGTAGTGCCCTAGCGGGGGTAAATGAGCAGTTCTTC.

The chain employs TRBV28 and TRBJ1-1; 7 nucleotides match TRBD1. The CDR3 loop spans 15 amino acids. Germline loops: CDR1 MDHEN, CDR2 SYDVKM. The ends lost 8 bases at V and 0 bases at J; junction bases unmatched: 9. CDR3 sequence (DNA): TGTGCCAGCTCCTCGACCGGGACAGTGAACACTGAAGCTTTCTTT. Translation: CASSSTGTVNTEAFF.

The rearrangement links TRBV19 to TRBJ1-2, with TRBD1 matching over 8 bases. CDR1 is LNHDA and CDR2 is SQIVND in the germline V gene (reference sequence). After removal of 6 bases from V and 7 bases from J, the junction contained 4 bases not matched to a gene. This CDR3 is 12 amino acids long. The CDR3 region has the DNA TGTGCCAGTAGCGGACAGGGCGGTGGCTACACCTTC. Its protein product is CASSGQGGGYTF.

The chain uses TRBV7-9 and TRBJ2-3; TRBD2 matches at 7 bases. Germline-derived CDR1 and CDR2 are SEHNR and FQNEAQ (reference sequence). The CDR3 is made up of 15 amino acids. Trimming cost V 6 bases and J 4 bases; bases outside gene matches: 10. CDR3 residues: CASRHRGRASDTQYF. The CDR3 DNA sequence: TGTGCCAGCAGACACAGAGGGAGGGCCTCAGATACGCAGTATTTT.

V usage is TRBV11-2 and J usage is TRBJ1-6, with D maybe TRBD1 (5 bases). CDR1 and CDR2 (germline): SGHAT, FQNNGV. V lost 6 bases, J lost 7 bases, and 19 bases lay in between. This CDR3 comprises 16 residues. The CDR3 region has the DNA TGTGCCAGCAGACCAAGGGTGGGGCAGGTAAATTCACCCCTCCACTTT. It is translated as CASRPRVGQVNSPLHF. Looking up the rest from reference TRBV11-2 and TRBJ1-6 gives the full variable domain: EAGVAQSPRYKIIEKRQSVAFWCNPISGHATLYWYQQILGQGPKLLIQFQNNGVVDDSQLPKDRFSAERLKGVDSTLKIQPAKLEDSAVYLCASRPRVGQVNSPLHFGNGTRLTVT.

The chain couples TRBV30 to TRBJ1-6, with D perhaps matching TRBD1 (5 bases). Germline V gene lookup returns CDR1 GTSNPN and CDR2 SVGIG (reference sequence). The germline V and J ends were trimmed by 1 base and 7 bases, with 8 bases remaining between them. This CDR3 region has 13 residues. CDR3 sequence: CAWSGAGNSPLHF. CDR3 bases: TGTGCCTGGAGTGGGGCAGGGAATTCACCCCTCCACTTT.

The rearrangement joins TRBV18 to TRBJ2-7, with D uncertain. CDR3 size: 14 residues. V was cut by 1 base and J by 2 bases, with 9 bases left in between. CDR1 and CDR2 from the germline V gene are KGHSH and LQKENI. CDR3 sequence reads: CASSPRTPPYEQYF. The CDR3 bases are TGTGCCAGCTCACCACGAACACCGCCCTACGAGCAGTACTTC.